A single sample is the source of the 22 T cell receptor beta chains below, sequenced in a study of CD8 T cells in Susac syndrome. Random hexamers primed reverse transcription of about 0.45 to 1 ug RNA. TCRdb reprocessed the immunoSEQ multiplex PCR reads with MiXCR, giving one entry per CDR3 protein. The sample yields 200,000 to 250,000 distinct CDR3 sequences, over 90% seen once. The sample comprised CD4+ T cells from PBMCs. These receptors were taken from a human donor with Susac syndrome.

The chain is built from TRBV6-9 and TRBJ2-1; TRBD1 aligns across 7 bases. The CDR3 contains 13 residues. The J segment lost 10 bases and the V segment lost 5 bases, leaving 8 bases of the junction unmatched. CDR1 MNHGY and CDR2 SVAAGI come from the germline V gene. The CDR3 loop reads CASSPKTGEEQFF. The CDR3, as DNA: TGTGCCAGCAGTCCCAAAACAGGGGAGGAGCAGTTCTTC.

J is TRBJ2-7 and V is TRBV28; 7 nucleotides match TRBD1. CDR3 size: 15 residues. CDR1 MDHEN and CDR2 SYDVKM come from the germline V gene. The trim removed 5 bases at V and 5 bases at J, leaving 12 bases unmatched. The CDR3 DNA is TGTGCCAGCAGTAGAACAGGGGATTTGGGAAACGAGCAGTACTTC. Its translation is CASSRTGDLGNEQYF.

V is TRBV7-2 and J is TRBJ2-4; no definite D call. The CDR3 has 16 amino acids. The germline V gene encodes CDR1 SGHTA and CDR2 FQGNSA. V lost 1 base and J 0 bases, leaving 10 bases between the germline ends. The CDR3 loop reads CASSLGAAAAKNIQYF. The CDR3 coding sequence is TGTGCCAGCAGCTTAGGAGCCGCAGCAGCCAAAAACATTCAGTACTTC.

This chain connects TRBV4-3 to TRBJ2-3; 8 positions match TRBD2. Germline values: CDR1 LGHNA, CDR2 YSLEER. Unmatched junction bases numbered 10, after V lost 0 bases and J lost 5 bases. This CDR3 comprises 17 residues. As DNA, the CDR3 is TGCGCCAGCAGCCAAGATCTGGGCGGGGGGTCGCAAGATACGCAGTATTTT. As protein: CASSQDLGGGSQDTQYF.

The genes are TRBV12-3 or TRBV12-4 and TRBJ2-1; TRBD2 aligns across 10 bases. CDR3 length: 17 residues. The ends lost 6 bases at V and 5 bases at J; junction bases unmatched: 13. CDR3 sequence: CASRPGSGGLIHNEQFF. CDR3 in DNA: TGTGCCAGCAGGCCCGGTAGCGGGGGGCTGATCCACAATGAGCAGTTCTTC.

This chain connects TRBV28 to TRBJ2-2; perhaps TRBD1 as D (6 bases). Trimming removed 8 bases at V and 1 base at J, with 11 bases between. Germline V lookup: CDR1 MDHEN, CDR2 SYDVKM. This CDR3 comprises 14 residues. This CDR3 reads CASGIQGNTGELFF. Written as DNA, the CDR3 is TGTGCCAGCGGAATACAGGGGAACACCGGGGAGCTGTTTTTT.

In its sample, this clonotype was seen once. The gene calls are TRBV29-1 and TRBJ1-1; D gene uncertain. Per germline, CDR1 SQVTM and CDR2 ANQGSEA. This CDR3 is built from 11 residues. V lost 4 bases, J lost 2 bases, and 5 bases lay in between. CDR3 region: CSVAANTEAFF. CDR3 DNA sequence: TGCAGCGTTGCAGCCAACACTGAAGCTTTCTTT.

This chain connects TRBV12-3 or TRBV12-4 to TRBJ2-1; 11 bases map to TRBD2. The V and J ends lost 5 bases and 0 bases, in that order; junction bases with no gene match: 6. The CDR3 has 17 residues. The CDR3 sequence is CASSPLAGGSSYNEQFF. The CDR3 DNA is TGTGCCAGCAGTCCGTTAGCGGGGGGGAGCTCCTACAATGAGCAGTTCTTC.

The rearrangement joins TRBV30 to TRBJ1-1, with D perhaps TRBD1 (5 bases). The CDR3 is made up of 18 amino acids. From germline, CDR1 is GTSNPN and CDR2 SVGIG (reference sequence). V lost 0 bases and J lost 3, with 23 bases in between. The CDR3 DNA follows: TGTGCCTGGAGTGTATTGTTTAGGGGAGGAGGTGGGGACACTGAAGCTTTCTTT. This encodes CAWSVLFRGGGGDTEAFF.

The rearrangement links TRBV20-1 to TRBJ2-3; 12 nucleotides agree with TRBD2. The J segment lost 1 base and the V segment lost 3 bases, leaving 5 bases of the junction unmatched. This CDR3 contains 16 residues. Germline assignment: CDR1 DFQATT and CDR2 SNEGSKA (reference sequence). CDR3 region: CSASSGLAGRTDTQYF. DNA for the CDR3: TGCAGTGCTAGCTCCGGACTAGCGGGGCGCACAGATACGCAGTATTTT.

The genes are TRBV19 and TRBJ2-7; no firm D call. From germline, CDR1 is LNHDA and CDR2 SQIVND (reference sequence). This CDR3 contains 16 residues. Trimming shortened V by 6 bases and J by 5 bases, and 23 bases separated the two germline ends. The CDR3 sequence is CASRGPLGRRSDEQYF. The CDR3 DNA reads as TGTGCCAGTAGAGGTCCCCTAGGACGGCGAAGCGACGAGCAGTACTTC.

This sequence joins TRBV3-1 and TRBJ2-1; possibly TRBD1 for D (6 bases). The V end lost 6 bases, the J end lost 2 bases, and 11 bases lay between the germline ends. CDR1 is LGHDT and CDR2 is YNNKEL in the germline V gene (reference sequence). The CDR3 sequence is 14 residues long. This CDR3 reads CASSLRTAYNEQFF. The CDR3, as DNA: TGTGCCAGCAGTCTCAGGACAGCCTACAATGAGCAGTTCTTC.

This clonotype has only one observation. This chain uses TRBV20-1 with TRBJ2-3, with 8 bases that match TRBD2. There are 13 residues in the CDR3. The germline CDR1 and CDR2 sequences are DFQATT and SNEGSKA (reference sequence). Unmatched junction bases numbered 10, after V lost 8 bases and J lost 6 bases. CDR3 protein: CSIRAGARDTQYF. The CDR3 DNA follows: TGCAGTATACGAGCGGGGGCCCGGGATACGCAGTATTTT.

V is TRBV11-2 and J is TRBJ1-2, with D perhaps matching TRBD1 (6 bases). The CDR3 has 15 amino acids. Germline CDR1 reads SGHAT; CDR2 reads FQNNGV. V was cut by 6 bases and J by 8 bases, with 22 bases left in between. The CDR3 is CASRGSRDISDGYTF. In nucleotides, the CDR3 is TGTGCCAGCAGGGGCTCCCGGGACATTAGCGACGGCTACACCTTC.

This chain links TRBV30 with TRBJ2-7; 8 bases fit TRBD1. This CDR3 region has 14 residues. From germline, CDR1 is GTSNPN and CDR2 SVGIG (reference sequence). V dropped 2 bases and J dropped 7; count of bases not matched to a gene: 10. The CDR3 region has the DNA TGTGCCTGGAGTCTGGGACAGGCCGTGGGGGAGCAGTACTTC. Translated: CAWSLGQAVGEQYF. The full variable domain, rest sourced from reference TRBV30 and TRBJ2-7, is SQTIHQWPATLVQPVGSPLSLECTVEGTSNPNLYWYRQAAGRGLQLLFYSVGIGQISSEVPQNLSASRPQDRQFILSSKKLLLSDSGFYLCAWSLGQAVGEQYFGPGTRLTVT.

V gene TRBV12-3 or TRBV12-4 combines with J gene TRBJ1-3; a possible D gene is TRBD1 (5 bases). This CDR3 spans 15 amino acids. The V end was cut by 3 bases, the J end by 0 bases, with 9 bases between. The CDR3 protein is CASSLWGVSGNTIYF. The CDR3 region has the DNA TGTGCCAGCAGTTTGTGGGGGGTCTCTGGAAACACCATATATTTT.

This chain links TRBV10-3 with TRBJ2-5; perhaps TRBD2 as D (5 bases). Germline values: CDR1 ENHRY, CDR2 SYGVKD. The CDR3 runs 14 residues. V was trimmed by 3 bases and J by 5 bases, leaving 13 bases between them. In DNA, the CDR3 is TGTGCCATCAGTGAACCGGGAAGAACCGAGACCCAGTACTTC. Its protein product is CAISEPGRTETQYF.

The V and J genes are TRBV30 and TRBJ2-7; a weak D match, TRBD2 (5 bases). Germline CDR1 reads GTSNPN; CDR2 reads SVGIG (reference sequence). This CDR3 spans 15 amino acids. The V gene lost 2 bases and the J gene lost 0 bases, with 14 bases spanning the gap. CDR3 amino acids: CAWSKGTGSSYEQYF. CDR3 DNA: TGTGCCTGGAGTAAGGGTACGGGGAGCTCCTACGAGCAGTACTTC.

The CDR3, as DNA: TGTGCCAGCAGTGAAGAGCTTACGGGGGGCCAGTCCCATGAGCAGTTCTTC. Its protein product is CASSEELTGGQSHEQFF. The chain is built from TRBV6-1 and TRBJ2-1; a possible D gene is TRBD2 (7 bases). Germline V gives CDR1 MNHNS, CDR2 SASEGT. The ends were cut back, 1 base at V and 8 bases at J, with 21 bases in the middle. The CDR3 is made up of 17 amino acids.

The genes are TRBV20-1 and TRBJ2-7; 8 bases agree with TRBD1. CDR1 and CDR2 (germline): DFQATT, SNEGSKA (reference sequence). The length of the CDR3 is 15 residues. The ends lost 0 bases at V and 2 bases at J; junction bases unmatched: 6. In DNA, the CDR3 is TGCAGTGCTAGAGATCAGGACAGGGTCACCTACGAGCAGTACTTC. Translation: CSARDQDRVTYEQYF.

V is TRBV7-3 and J is TRBJ1-1; D gene ambiguous. In germline, CDR1 is SGHTA, CDR2 FQGTGA. V lost 4 bases, J lost 1 base, and 13 bases lay in between. This CDR3 has 15 residues. CDR3 coding DNA: TGTGCCAGCAGCTCCCGCCCCGGTGGGAACACTGAAGCTTTCTTT. Its protein product is CASSSRPGGNTEAFF.

The V call is TRBV5-1, the J call TRBJ1-2; TRBD1 aligns across 8 bases. J gave up 4 bases and V 0 bases, and 2 bases lay outside the gene matches. In germline, CDR1 is SGHRS, CDR2 YFSETQ. The CDR3 totals 14 residues. The CDR3 DNA reads as TGCGCCAGCAGCTTGGTTGACAGGGGCTATGGCTACACCTTC. Encoded protein: CASSLVDRGYGYTF.